What follows are 5 T cell receptor beta chains derived from one specimen sequenced in a study of CD8+CD57+ T cells in acquired aplastic anemia. Sequenced patients had shown CD8+CD57+ cell expansion by flow cytometry. Genomic DNA provided the template from which TCR beta VDJ and CDR3 profiles were obtained. TCRdb processed the reads anew with MiXCR; each CDR3 protein has one entry. The sample contains about 180,000 distinct CDR3 sequences, around 50% of which appear only once. The sequencing sample was made of sorted CD4+, CD8+, or CD8+CD57+ T cells (not recorded which) from PBMCs. These receptors were collected from a human donor with aplastic anemia.

This rearrangement joins TRBV2 to TRBJ1-1; the D is unclear. Germline V gives CDR1 SNHLY, CDR2 FYNNEI. The V gene lost 6 bases and the J gene lost 2 bases, with 7 bases spanning the gap. This CDR3 is built from 12 residues. CDR3 loop: CASSEENTEAFF. The CDR3 bases are TGTGCCAGCAGCGAGGAAAACACTGAAGCTTTCTTT.

Note on this clonotype: At one boundary the junction diverges from the germline segment, which might be a read error. The V call is TRBV28, the J call TRBJ1-2, with 7 bases aligning to TRBD1. The CDR3 sequence is 15 residues long. Germline CDR1 MDHEN, CDR2 SYDVKM. The CDR3 is CASRARGGANYGHTF. CDR3 coding DNA: TGTGCCAGCAGAGCGAGAGGGGGCGCAAACTATGGCCACACCTTC.

The chain has TRBV19 and TRBJ1-2; 10 bases align to TRBD1. The CDR3 loop spans 13 amino acids. Germline CDR1 is LNHDA and CDR2 is SQIVND (reference sequence). The V gene end was trimmed by 5 bases and the J gene end by 8 bases; junction bases not matched to a gene: 5. This CDR3 is CASSPTGGKGYTF. The CDR3 DNA follows: TGTGCCAGTAGTCCGACAGGGGGCAAGGGCTACACCTTC.

V and J are TRBV29-1 and TRBJ1-1; D is ambiguous. CDR1 SQVTM and CDR2 ANQGSEA come from the germline V gene. Trimming removed 3 bases from V and 3 bases from J, with 8 bases in between. This CDR3 has 12 amino acids. As DNA, the CDR3 is TGCAGCGTTGACCCCTGGGACACTGAAGCTTTCTTT. Its translation: CSVDPWDTEAFF. Supplemented by reference TRBV29-1 and TRBJ1-1, the full variable domain reads SAVISQKPSRDICQRGTSLTIQCQVDSQVTMMFWYRQQPGQSLTLIATANQGSEATYESGFVIDKFPISRPNLTFSTLTVSNMSPEDSSIYLCSVDPWDTEAFFGQGTRLTVV.

The V and J genes are TRBV10-2 and TRBJ2-5, with a weak D call TRBD1 (5 bases). The V end lost 3 bases, the J end lost 5 bases, and 10 bases lay between the germline ends. This CDR3 comprises 13 residues. Germline V gives CDR1 WSHSY, CDR2 SAAADI. CDR3 in DNA: TGCGCCAGCAGTGATCCAGGGCGGGAGACCCAGTACTTC. This gives the protein CASSDPGRETQYF.